This is a list of T cell receptor beta chains from one sample in a study of beta chain features in type 1 diabetes. Assay: immunoSEQ multiplex PCR; the TCRdb copy retains only in-frame clones and omits some. The data contain about 360,000 clones, roughly 12% of them singletons. Sequencing was performed on naive CD4+ T cells from blood. The receptor source for this set is a young man in good health. Both conserved end residues are part of each CDR3. D genes are given only for firm matches. Clone size is shown for a subset of rows, as once, few, many or a class of expanded clone.

CDR3nt: TGTGCCAGCAGCCACCTAAGGGGTAACACTGAAGCTTTCTTT; CDR3aa: CASSHLRGNTEAFF; v_gene: TRBV7-6; j_gene: TRBJ1-1; abundance: .; d_gene: .
CDR3nt: TGCGCCAGCAGCCGGACTAGCGGGACCACCGGGGAGCTGTTTTTT; CDR3aa: CASSRTSGTTGELFF; v_gene: TRBV5-1; j_gene: TRBJ2-2; abundance: few; d_gene: TRBD2
CDR3nt: TGTGCCAGCAGTTTCAAGGGGATACTCCAAGAGACCCAGTACTTC; CDR3aa: CASSFKGILQETQYF; v_gene: TRBV25-1; j_gene: TRBJ2-5; abundance: few; d_gene: .
CDR3nt: TGTGCCTGTTCAGGGAACTATGGCTACACCTTC; CDR3aa: CACSGNYGYTF; v_gene: TRBV30; j_gene: TRBJ1-2; abundance: .; d_gene: .
CDR3nt: TGTGCCAGCAGTTTGGGTGGAGGGGAGACCGGGGAGCTGTTTTTT; CDR3aa: CASSLGGGETGELFF; v_gene: TRBV28; j_gene: TRBJ2-2; abundance: few; d_gene: .
CDR3nt: TGTGCCAGCAGTGAATACACGGTATCTGGGGCCAACGTCCTGACTTTC; CDR3aa: CASSEYTVSGANVLTF; v_gene: TRBV25-1; j_gene: TRBJ2-6; abundance: .; d_gene: .
CDR3nt: TGTGCCAGCAGCTCAGCGGGCTCACCGCGGTACTTC; CDR3aa: CASSSAGSPRYF; v_gene: TRBV11-3; j_gene: TRBJ2-7; abundance: few; d_gene: .
CDR3nt: TGTGCCAGCAGCTCCGTGGAGTTTAGCATTAGCACAGATACGCAGTATTTT; CDR3aa: CASSSVEFSISTDTQYF; v_gene: TRBV5-4; j_gene: TRBJ2-3; abundance: .; d_gene: .
CDR3nt: TGTGCCAGTAGTCGCCTCGCGGGGGCCAAAAACATTCAGTACTTC; CDR3aa: CASSRLAGAKNIQYF; v_gene: TRBV19; j_gene: TRBJ2-4; abundance: few; d_gene: .
CDR3nt: TGTGCCAGCAGCTTAGGTAATACCCAACAGGGGGCCCAAGAGACCCAGTACTTC; CDR3aa: CASSLGNTQQGAQETQYF; v_gene: TRBV7-9; j_gene: TRBJ2-5; abundance: .; d_gene: TRBD1
CDR3nt: TGTGCCTGGAGGAATACAGGGGGCGCAGGAGAAAAACTGTTTTTT; CDR3aa: CAWRNTGGAGEKLFF; v_gene: TRBV30; j_gene: TRBJ1-4; abundance: .; d_gene: TRBD1
CDR3nt: TGTGCCAGCAGCGCGGGACAGGGGGCACGGGAGACCCAGTACTTC; CDR3aa: CASSAGQGARETQYF; v_gene: TRBV9; j_gene: TRBJ2-5; abundance: few; d_gene: TRBD1
CDR3nt: TGCGCCAGCAGAAAAACTAGGCAACTTACTTCTGGCAATGAGCAGTTCTTC; CDR3aa: CASRKTRQLTSGNEQFF; v_gene: TRBV5-1; j_gene: TRBJ2-1; abundance: .; d_gene: .
CDR3nt: TGTGCCAGCAGTGAATATCGCGGGAGGGCCGGGAATGAGCAGTTCTTC; CDR3aa: CASSEYRGRAGNEQFF; v_gene: TRBV25-1; j_gene: TRBJ2-1; abundance: .; d_gene: TRBD2
CDR3nt: TGTGCCAGCGAACCCGACGGGTCTGGAAACACCATATATTTT; CDR3aa: CASEPDGSGNTIYF; v_gene: TRBV25-1; j_gene: TRBJ1-3; abundance: .; d_gene: .
CDR3nt: TGTGCCACGAAACGCTCAGGGTCGGTGAACACTGAAGCTTTCTTT; CDR3aa: CATKRSGSVNTEAFF; v_gene: TRBV27; j_gene: TRBJ1-1; abundance: few; d_gene: .